One and the same sample provided the 24 T cell receptor beta chains below, sequenced in a study of shared T cell receptors in the human thymus. Sequencing used immunoSEQ multiplex PCR; TCRdb keeps in-frame clones, though not all of them. The table has about 540,000 clones, 75% to 85% seen once. Another study also made use of these data, one on human thymus T cells.

The sample consisted of thymocytes. All receptors derive from a boy in the first two years of life with a congenital heart defect.

This sequence joins TRBV30 and TRBJ2-5, with 10 bases identical to TRBD2. V shed 0 bases and J 4 bases; nucleotides not matched to a gene: 8. Germline CDR1 is GTSNPN and CDR2 is SVGIG (reference sequence). The CDR3 runs 16 residues. The CDR3 sequence: CAWSVYQREGPETQYF. CDR3 bases: TGTGCCTGGAGTGTATATCAGCGGGAGGGCCCAGAGACCCAGTACTTC.

This chain connects TRBV4-1 to TRBJ2-5; the match to TRBD2 covers 12 bases. Trimming removed 0 bases from V and 4 bases from J; junction bases left unmatched: 15. The CDR3 length is 20 residues. In germline, CDR1 is MGHRA, CDR2 YSYEKL. The CDR3 coding sequence is TGCGCCAGCAGCCAAGAAGGGGGAGGACTAGCGGGGTCAGGGGGAGAGACCCAGTACTTC. This sequence encodes CASSQEGGGLAGSGGETQYF.

This chain connects TRBV4-2 to TRBJ1-4; a weak D match, TRBD1 (5 bases). This CDR3 spans 14 amino acids. Germline V gene sequence: CDR1 LGHNA, CDR2 YNFKEQ. Trimming took 4 bases from V and 8 from J, leaving 14 bases between them. Here the CDR3 DNA reads TGTGCCAGCAGCCCAGGGTCTTCCGGGGAAAAACTGTTTTTT. Protein product: CASSPGSSGEKLFF.

The chain links TRBV7-9 to TRBJ2-7, with TRBD2 identical over 14 bases. Germline lookup yields CDR1 SEHNR and CDR2 FQNEAQ (reference sequence). The CDR3 totals 18 residues. Losses at the gene ends were 5 bases for V and 2 bases for J; bases not matched to a gene: 11. CDR3 nucleotide sequence: TGTGCCAGCAGCCCCCCGGGACTAGCGGGAGCAAGAGCCTACGAGCAGTACTTC. This gives the protein CASSPPGLAGARAYEQYF.

This chain joins TRBV7-9 and TRBJ2-5, with D possibly being TRBD1 (5 bases). V lost 2 bases and J lost 11, with 21 bases in between. Germline lookup yields CDR1 SEHNR and CDR2 FQNEAQ (reference sequence). The length of the CDR3 is 15 residues. DNA of the CDR3: TGTGCCAGCAGCTTAAGTCGGCAGGGAATAACGGAGCAGTACTTC. Its translation is CASSLSRQGITEQYF.

The V and J genes are TRBV7-9 and TRBJ2-5; 9 bases match TRBD2. The V and J ends lost 6 bases and 4 bases, in that order; junction bases with no gene match: 15. The CDR3 is 17 residues long. CDR1 SEHNR and CDR2 FQNEAQ come from the germline V gene (reference sequence). This CDR3 reads CASSYSLTSGGGETQYF. The CDR3 coding sequence is TGTGCCAGCAGTTACTCATTGACTAGCGGAGGTGGAGAGACCCAGTACTTC.

This clone was recorded only once. The chain links TRBV19 to TRBJ1-2; tentatively, D is TRBD1 (6 bases). The CDR3 sequence is 15 residues long. The germline V gene has CDR1 LNHDA and CDR2 SQIVND (reference sequence). V lost 4 bases and J 4 bases, leaving 16 bases between the germline ends. The DNA for the CDR3 is TGTGCCAGTAGTACCGCGGACAGACTGATCTATGGCTACACCTTC. Its translation: CASSTADRLIYGYTF.

The V gene is TRBV4-3, the J gene TRBJ2-7; 9 bases line up with TRBD1. The CDR3 is 19 amino acids. Per germline, CDR1 LGHNA and CDR2 YSLEER. Trimming at V came to 0 bases and at J to 3 bases, leaving 15 bases not matched to a gene. CDR3 sequence reads: CASSQEWAKPGQGDYEQYF. In nucleotides, the CDR3 is TGCGCCAGCAGCCAAGAGTGGGCTAAACCGGGACAGGGAGACTACGAGCAGTACTTC.

This chain connects TRBV29-1 to TRBJ1-1; tentatively, D is TRBD1 (6 bases). CDR3 length: 15 amino acids. From germline, CDR1 is SQVTM and CDR2 ANQGSEA. Trimming removed 1 base at V and 3 bases at J, with 15 bases between. CDR3 DNA sequence: TGCAGCGTTGAAGCGGGGGCGGGGGGATACACTGAAGCTTTCTTT. It yields the protein CSVEAGAGGYTEAFF.

The chain recombines TRBV1 with TRBJ2-1; the table's D gene call, TRBD2, was not cross checked with the DNA. TRBV1 is annotated as a pseudogene. The CDR3 consists of 17 residues. The CDR3 region has the DNA TGCACCAGCAGCCAAGGTGGGACTAGCGGCCGATACAATGAGCAGTTCTTC. This codes for CTSSQGGTSGRYNEQFF.

The V call is TRBV27, the J call TRBJ2-7, with TRBD2 matching over 9 bases. From germline, CDR1 is MNHEY and CDR2 SMNVEV (reference sequence). This CDR3 spans 19 amino acids. V lost 3 bases and J lost 3; bases outside the gene matches: 18. CDR3 residues: CASSLSGGWEGSSYYEQYF. The CDR3 DNA is TGTGCCAGCAGTTTGAGCGGGGGGTGGGAGGGGAGTTCGTACTACGAGCAGTACTTC.

This clone came up once. V gene TRBV4-2 combines with J gene TRBJ2-2; 9 nucleotides line up with TRBD2. This CDR3 region has 17 residues. Per germline, CDR1 LGHNA and CDR2 YNFKEQ. The V and J ends lost 0 bases and 6 bases, in that order; junction bases with no gene match: 8. The CDR3 spells CASSQEGREGRSGELFF. The CDR3, as DNA: TGTGCCAGCAGCCAAGAAGGGCGGGAGGGCCGCTCCGGGGAGCTGTTTTTT.

DNA of the CDR3: TGCGCCAGCAGTCAATGGCATGATATCGGGGAGCTGTTTTTT. Translating gives CASSQWHDIGELFF. This chain joins TRBV23-1 and TRBJ2-2, with D uncertain. TRBV23-1 is reported as an ORF; its role is uncertain. The CDR3 spans 14 residues. The V gene lost 1 base and the J gene lost 7 bases, with 10 bases spanning the gap.

This clone was seen once. V and J are TRBV5-6 and TRBJ2-3; 9 bases line up with TRBD2. The CDR3 has 17 residues. Germline CDR1 SGHDT, CDR2 YYEEEE. V was pared by 4 bases and J by 3 bases, with 12 bases of the junction left unmatched. CDR3 DNA: TGTGCCAGCAGCGGGGAGACTAGCGGAAAAGGGACAGATACGCAGTATTTT. It yields the protein CASSGETSGKGTDTQYF.

The chain joins TRBV11-3 to TRBJ2-7; D is possibly TRBD1 (7 bases). The CDR3 has 17 residues. V gave up 4 bases and J gave up 2 bases, with 21 bases separating them. Germline V gene data show CDR1 as SGHNT and CDR2 as YENEEA. The CDR3 loop is CASSSELYAGGPYEQYF. The CDR3 DNA reads TGTGCCAGCAGCTCGGAGCTCTACGCAGGGGGGCCCTACGAGCAGTACTTC.

The gene calls are TRBV4-3 and TRBJ2-7, with D perhaps TRBD1 (5 bases). This CDR3 is built from 19 residues. Trimming shortened V by 0 bases and J by 0 bases, and 21 bases separated the two germline ends. Germline values: CDR1 LGHNA, CDR2 YSLEER. The CDR3, as DNA: TGCGCCAGCAGCCAAGATCCCTCCTCAGGGATTAGGAGCTCCTACGAGCAGTACTTC. Translated: CASSQDPSSGIRSSYEQYF.

The chain couples TRBV7-9 to TRBJ2-1, with 9 bases fitting TRBD1. J was trimmed by 5 bases and V by 5 bases; bases with no gene match: 10. Germline loops: CDR1 SEHNR, CDR2 FQNEAQ (reference sequence). This CDR3 has 16 amino acids. The CDR3, as DNA: TGTGCCAGCAGCCACGAAGGGACAGGGAGGAACAATGAGCAGTTCTTC. This codes for CASSHEGTGRNNEQFF. The variable domain in full, with the rest retrieved from reference TRBV7-9 and TRBJ2-1, is DTGVSQNPRHKITKRGQNVTFRCDPISEHNRLYWYRQTLGQGPEFLTYFQNEAQLEKSRLLSDRFSAERPKGSFSTLEIQRTEQGDSAMYLCASSHEGTGRNNEQFFGPGTRLTVL.

This clone was seen only a few times. The chain uses TRBV6-1 and TRBJ1-2; TRBD1 agrees at 12 bases. This CDR3 has 14 amino acids. J lost 7 bases, V lost 4 bases, and 4 bases had no gene match. Germline V gene data show CDR1 as MNHNS and CDR2 as SASEGT. This chain's CDR3 is CASSGDRGQGGYTF. In nucleotides, the CDR3 is TGTGCCAGCAGTGGGGACAGGGGGCAGGGTGGCTACACCTTC.

The chain recombines TRBV15 with TRBJ1-2; D possibly corresponds to TRBD1 (5 bases). Germline CDR1 is LNHNV and CDR2 is YYDKDF (reference sequence). V was clipped by 1 base and J by 2 bases, with 29 bases between them. The CDR3 has 21 amino acids. This chain's CDR3 is CATSRGGGTRDPKNGNYGYTF. In DNA form, the CDR3 reads TGTGCCACCAGCAGAGGGGGAGGGACCCGGGACCCAAAGAACGGGAACTATGGCTACACCTTC.

In this sample, this clone turned up once. CDR3 sequence reads: CAWSADRGGGPNYGYTF. CDR3 bases: TGTGCCTGGAGTGCAGACAGGGGAGGGGGTCCTAACTATGGCTACACCTTC. V is TRBV30 and J is TRBJ1-2; 8 bases line up with TRBD1. The germline V gene has CDR1 GTSNPN and CDR2 SVGIG (reference sequence). The J segment lost 0 bases and the V segment lost 1 base, leaving 10 bases of the junction unmatched. The CDR3 loop spans 17 amino acids.

The chain carries TRBV5-1 and TRBJ2-7; TRBD1 matches 10 bases. Trimming cost V 2 bases and J 2 bases; bases outside gene matches: 4. This CDR3 comprises 15 residues. Germline-derived CDR1 and CDR2 are SGHRS and YFSETQ. The CDR3 nucleotides are TGCGCCAGCAGCTTCCCGGGACAGGGGCCCTACGAGCAGTACTTC. Protein sequence: CASSFPGQGPYEQYF.

V usage is TRBV4-3 and J usage is TRBJ1-2; 7 nucleotides line up with TRBD1. The CDR3 spans 15 residues. Trimming cost V 2 bases and J 2 bases; bases outside gene matches: 5. Per the germline V gene, CDR1 is LGHNA and CDR2 is YSLEER. CDR3 sequence (DNA): TGCGCCAGCAGCCAACGGGACAGCAGGAACTATGGCTACACCTTC. This sequence encodes CASSQRDSRNYGYTF.

The rearrangement uses TRBV15 and TRBJ2-2, with 9 bases lining up with TRBD1. The germline gives CDR1 LNHNV, CDR2 YYDKDF (reference sequence). This CDR3 has 17 residues. J lost 2 bases, V lost 5 bases, and 9 bases had no gene match. In nucleotides, the CDR3 is TGTGCCACCAGCGGTTGGCAGGACAGGGGAAACACCGGGGAGCTGTTTTTT. It is translated as CATSGWQDRGNTGELFF.

The chain links TRBV6-1 to TRBJ2-1; D might be TRBD2 (6 bases). Germline V gene lookup returns CDR1 MNHNS and CDR2 SASEGT. Trimming left V 1 base short and J 3 bases short, with 16 bases between. The CDR3 spans 17 residues. The CDR3 is CASSEGVSGLFYNEQFF. CDR3 DNA sequence: TGTGCCAGCAGTGAAGGGGTTAGCGGTCTCTTCTACAATGAGCAGTTCTTC.